This T cell receptor (beta chain) was sequenced during a study of shared clonotypes between healthy human individuals (dated by TCRdb to 2018 to 2020). About the full investigation: The cohort included three men and a couple of women between 18 and 49 years of age. Libraries were prepared and TCR repertoires were sequenced by different laboratories using diverse techniques, in order to increase sequencing depth and limit assay-specific biases. Per donor, leukapheresis produced somewhere between about 0.8 and 9 billion PBMCs. For each donor, CD4 naive and CD4 memory were each given three plates, CD8 naive was given two plates, and CD8 memory was given one plate. To estimate repertoire size and how much clonotypes are shared between individuals, the study performed deep sequencing of blood TCR repertoires from a few healthy adults. On the study overall, not on this receptor specifically: Rarefaction of sorted-subset datasets indicated incomplete sequencing despite the large sequencing depth. Sharing across a handful of donors was observed for approximately 5% of naive CD4, under 4% of naive CD8, over 2% of memory CD4, and roughly 0.43% of memory CD8 clonotypes. Larger estimated clonotype richness was generally found for naive subsets than for memory subsets. Because the study included only a small number of donors, the genetic and exposure-history diversity represented was limited. Compared with non-shared clonotypes, clonotypes shared by all four sorted-subset donors had higher generation probabilities. Pairwise subsampling led to the expectation that sequencing depth would affect the degree of clonotype sharing among donors. Only blood was sampled, and tissue TCR repertoires likely differ from those in blood.

V lost 0 bases and J lost 5 bases; the stretch between them is 14 bases long. The CDR3 measures 15 amino acids from cysteine to phenylalanine. The kept DNA is CDR3 alone, 45 bases in frame from the first base. Taken from the germline V gene, the CDR1 and CDR2 loops are SGHVS and FNYEAQ. The donors were healthy, HIV-negative adults who had no recently reported acute infections or vaccinations. Every donor was a Caucasian adult living in Nashville, Tennessee, USA. CD4+ T cells were enriched by magnetic negative selection, after which naive cells were positively selected on CD45RA and the negative fraction was taken as the memory subset. Blood was collected by leukapheresis, and PBMCs were isolated by Ficoll-Histopaque density gradient centrifugation and then cryopreserved in liquid nitrogen vapor phase. Purity and quantity of every magnetically sorted T cell population were checked by analytical flow cytometry. Genomic DNA was isolated from every sorted fraction and measured by UV absorbance on a Nanodrop 2000c.

In the case of this clone: The specificity of this receptor is unknown. Base qualities are missing; no much larger clone stands one base away.

Using the deep immunoSEQ assay, TCR CDR3 regions were amplified from genomic DNA by multiplex PCR. Extracted genomic DNA from each cell subset was spread evenly across all wells of several immunoSEQ 96-well plates, with each plate serving as a replicate. For sorted subsets, each replicate PCR was loaded with about 200 ng genomic DNA, equivalent to about 30,000 T cell genomes. Purified libraries were measured with a Qubit 3.0 fluorometer, size-checked on a Bioanalyzer 2100, and measured again with the KAPA Library Quantification kit. A separate single-read 150-cycle Illumina NextSeq 550 flow cell was used to sequence each immunoSEQ 96-well plate. The study's own analysis went as follows. Because the immunoSEQ output held only junctional sequences and lacked quality scores, the filtering could not match the filtering applied to full-length reads. To assign V/J genes and CDR3, sequences were annotated using PyIR, a Python wrapper for IgBLAST v1.9, with IMGT germline references. Any read was removed if the V/J assignment was weak (E-value above 1e-6), the CDR3 was missing, or the read contained stop codons, out-of-frame junctions, or ambiguous translated residues. A V3J clonotype was defined by an identical inferred V gene, J gene, and CDR3 amino acid sequence. Percentage overlap between repertoires was computed as shared unique clonotypes divided by the size of the smaller repertoire. Three approaches were used to assess repertoire richness: RTK rarefaction, the Chao1 estimator, and Recon v2.1 estimates of unobserved clonotypes. OLGA was used to compute generation probabilities for all TCRbeta clonotypes that the gDNA method yielded from several donors. TCRdb mirrors the immuneACCESS table, restricted to in-frame sequences. Some clones are absent from its copies; in checked studies, under half trace to an unresolved V gene, and the reason for the others is unknown. V, J and clone size are taken as reported in that table, and D and trimming were inferred from the DNA itself. In this sample the table shows a few million clones, approximately 96% of which occur a single time. The ten largest clones represent around 0.13% of the sample.

The sequence joins TRBV7-6 to TRBJ2-7; a tentative D match to TRBD2 spans 5 bases. This clonotype was obtained from a young man in good health. The sample taken for sequencing was naive CD4+ T cells sorted from blood. In the paper's terms, the cell subset or site label means: CD45RA+ positively selected. At the DNA level, the sequence is TGTGCCAGCAGCTTAGCTCTCGAGGGTTTGGACGAGCAGTACTTC. It codes for CASSLALEGLDEQYF.